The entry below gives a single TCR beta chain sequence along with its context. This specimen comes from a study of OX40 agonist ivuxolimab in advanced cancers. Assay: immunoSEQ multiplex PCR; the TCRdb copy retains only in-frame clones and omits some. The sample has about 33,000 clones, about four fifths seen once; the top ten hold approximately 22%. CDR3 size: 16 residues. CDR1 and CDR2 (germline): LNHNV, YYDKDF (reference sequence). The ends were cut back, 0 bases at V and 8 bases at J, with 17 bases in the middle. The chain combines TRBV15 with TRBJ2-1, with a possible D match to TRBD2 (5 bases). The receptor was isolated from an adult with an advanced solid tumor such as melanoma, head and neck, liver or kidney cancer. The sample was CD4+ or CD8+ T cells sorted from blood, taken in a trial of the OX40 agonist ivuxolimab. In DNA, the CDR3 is TGTGCCACCAGCAGAGATCATCCCAGCTCCGGGGATGAGCAGTTCTTC. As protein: CATSRDHPSSGDEQFF.